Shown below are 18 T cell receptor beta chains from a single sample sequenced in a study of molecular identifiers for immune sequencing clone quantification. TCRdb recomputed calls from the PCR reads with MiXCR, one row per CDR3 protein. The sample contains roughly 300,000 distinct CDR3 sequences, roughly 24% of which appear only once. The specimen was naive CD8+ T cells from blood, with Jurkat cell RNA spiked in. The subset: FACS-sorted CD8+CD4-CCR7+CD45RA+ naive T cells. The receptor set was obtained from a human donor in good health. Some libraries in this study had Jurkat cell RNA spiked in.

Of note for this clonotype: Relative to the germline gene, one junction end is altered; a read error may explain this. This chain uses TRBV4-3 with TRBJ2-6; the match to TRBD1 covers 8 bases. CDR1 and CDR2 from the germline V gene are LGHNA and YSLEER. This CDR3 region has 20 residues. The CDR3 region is CACSQTTGTGEFSGANVLTF. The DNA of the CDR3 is TGCGCCTGCAGCCAGACCACCGGGACAGGCGAATTCTCTGGGGCCAACGTCCTGACTTTC.

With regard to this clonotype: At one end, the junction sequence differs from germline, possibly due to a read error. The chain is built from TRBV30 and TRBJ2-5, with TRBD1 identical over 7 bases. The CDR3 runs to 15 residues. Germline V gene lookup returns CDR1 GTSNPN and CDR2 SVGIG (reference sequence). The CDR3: CAWNSGTALQGTQYF. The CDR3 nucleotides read TGTGCCTGGAATTCCGGGACAGCCCTCCAAGGGACCCAGTACTTC.

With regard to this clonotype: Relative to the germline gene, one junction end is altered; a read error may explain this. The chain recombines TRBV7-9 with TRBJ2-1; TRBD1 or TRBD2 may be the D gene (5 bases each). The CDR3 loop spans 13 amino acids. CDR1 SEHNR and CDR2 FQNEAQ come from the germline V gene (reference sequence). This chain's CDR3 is CASSGGRYNEEFF. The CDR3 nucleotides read TGTGCCAGCAGCGGGGGACGGTACAATGAGGAGTTCTTC.

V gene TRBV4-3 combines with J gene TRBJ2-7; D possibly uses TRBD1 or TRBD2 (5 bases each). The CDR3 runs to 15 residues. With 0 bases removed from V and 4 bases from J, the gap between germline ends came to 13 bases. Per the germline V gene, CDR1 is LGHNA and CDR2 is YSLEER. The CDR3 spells CASSQEWGRLYEQYF. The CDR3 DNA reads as TGCGCCAGCAGCCAAGAATGGGGACGGTTGTACGAGCAGTACTTC.

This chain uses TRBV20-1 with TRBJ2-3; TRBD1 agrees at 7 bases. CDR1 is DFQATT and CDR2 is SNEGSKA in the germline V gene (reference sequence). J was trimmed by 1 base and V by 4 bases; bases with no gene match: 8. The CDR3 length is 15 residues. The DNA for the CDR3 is TGCAGTGCTAAAAAAGGGGACAGACGCACAGATACGCAGTATTTT. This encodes CSAKKGDRRTDTQYF.

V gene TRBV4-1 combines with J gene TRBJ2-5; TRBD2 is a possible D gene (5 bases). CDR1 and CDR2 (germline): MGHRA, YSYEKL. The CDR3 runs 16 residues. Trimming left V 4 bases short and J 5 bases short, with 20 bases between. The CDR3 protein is CASSPAGLQAQETQYF. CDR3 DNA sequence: TGCGCCAGCAGCCCAGCCGGACTTCAAGCCCAGGAGACCCAGTACTTC.

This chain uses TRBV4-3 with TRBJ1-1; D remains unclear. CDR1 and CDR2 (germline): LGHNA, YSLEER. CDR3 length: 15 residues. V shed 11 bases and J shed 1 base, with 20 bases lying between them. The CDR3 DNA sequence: TGCGCCCGCCGCCAAGCCCGGCCCGGGAACACTGAAGCTTTCTTT. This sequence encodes CARRQARPGNTEAFF.

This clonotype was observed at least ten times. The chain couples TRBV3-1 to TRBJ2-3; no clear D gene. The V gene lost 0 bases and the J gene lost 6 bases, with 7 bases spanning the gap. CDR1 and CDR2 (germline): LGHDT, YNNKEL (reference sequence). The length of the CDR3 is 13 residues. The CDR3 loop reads CASSQDLEDTQYF. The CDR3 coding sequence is TGTGCCAGCAGCCAAGATCTTGAGGATACGCAGTATTTT.

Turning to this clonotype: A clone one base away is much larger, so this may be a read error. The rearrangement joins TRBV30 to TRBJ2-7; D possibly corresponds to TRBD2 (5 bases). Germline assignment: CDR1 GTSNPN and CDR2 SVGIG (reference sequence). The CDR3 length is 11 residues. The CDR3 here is CAWSPGNERYF. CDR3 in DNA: TGTGCCTGGAGTCCGGGGAACGAGCGGTACTTC.

The CDR3 DNA sequence: TGTGCCAGTAGTATCGGGGGCATCTCCGGGGAGCTGTTTTTT. Translating it yields CASSIGGISGELFF. The rearrangement links TRBV19 to TRBJ2-2; D is tentatively TRBD1 or TRBD2 (6 bases each). The CDR3 is made up of 14 amino acids. The ends were cut back, 3 bases at V and 6 bases at J, with 11 bases in the middle. Germline V gives CDR1 LNHDA, CDR2 SQIVND (reference sequence). Looking up the rest from reference TRBV19 and TRBJ2-2 gives the full variable domain: DGGITQSPKYLFRKEGQNVTLSCEQNLNHDAMYWYRQDPGQGLRLIYYSQIVNDFQKGDIAEGYSVSREKKESFPLTVTSAQKNPTAFYLCASSIGGISGELFFGEGSRLTVL.

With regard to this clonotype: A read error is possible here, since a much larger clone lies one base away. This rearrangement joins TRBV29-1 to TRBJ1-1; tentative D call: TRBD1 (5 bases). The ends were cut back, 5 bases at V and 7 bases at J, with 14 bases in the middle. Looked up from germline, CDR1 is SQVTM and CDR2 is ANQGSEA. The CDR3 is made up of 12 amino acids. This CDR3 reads CSVNLWTREAFF. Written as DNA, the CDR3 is TGCAGCGTTAACCTCTGGACACGTGAAGCTTTCTTT.

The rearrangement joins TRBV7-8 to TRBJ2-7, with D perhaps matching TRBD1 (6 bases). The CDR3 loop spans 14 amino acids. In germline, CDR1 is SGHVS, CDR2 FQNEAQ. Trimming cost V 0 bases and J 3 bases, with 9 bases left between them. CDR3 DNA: TGTGCCAGCAGCTTAGCGGGACACGTCTACGAGCAGTACTTC. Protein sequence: CASSLAGHVYEQYF.

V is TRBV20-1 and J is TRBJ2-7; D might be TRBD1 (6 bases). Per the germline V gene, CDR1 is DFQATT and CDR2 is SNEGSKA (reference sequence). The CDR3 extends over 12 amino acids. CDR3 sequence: CRASEQGYEQYF. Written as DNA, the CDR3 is TGCAGGGCGAGTGAACAGGGATACGAGCAGTACTTC.

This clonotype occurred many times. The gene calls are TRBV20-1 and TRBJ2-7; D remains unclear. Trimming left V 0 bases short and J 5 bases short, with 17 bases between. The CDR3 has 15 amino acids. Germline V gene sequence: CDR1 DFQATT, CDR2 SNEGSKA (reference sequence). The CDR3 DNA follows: TGCAGTGCTAGAGACAGACTTATAAGCAGCGACGAGCAGTACTTC. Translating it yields CSARDRLISSDEQYF.

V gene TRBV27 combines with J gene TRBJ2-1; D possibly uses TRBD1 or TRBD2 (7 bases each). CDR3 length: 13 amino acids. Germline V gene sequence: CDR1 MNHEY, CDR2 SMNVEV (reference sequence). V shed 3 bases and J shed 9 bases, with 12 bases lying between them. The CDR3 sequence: CASSFSRGGEQFF. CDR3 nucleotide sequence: TGTGCCAGCAGTTTTTCCAGGGGGGGTGAGCAGTTCTTC.

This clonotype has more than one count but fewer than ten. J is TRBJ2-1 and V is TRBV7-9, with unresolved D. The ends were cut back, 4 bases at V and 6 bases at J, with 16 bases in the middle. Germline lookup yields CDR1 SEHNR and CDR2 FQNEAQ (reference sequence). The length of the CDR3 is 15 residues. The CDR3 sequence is CASSSLSPSSNEQFF. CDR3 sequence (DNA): TGTGCCAGCAGCTCCCTCTCTCCGAGTTCCAATGAGCAGTTCTTC.

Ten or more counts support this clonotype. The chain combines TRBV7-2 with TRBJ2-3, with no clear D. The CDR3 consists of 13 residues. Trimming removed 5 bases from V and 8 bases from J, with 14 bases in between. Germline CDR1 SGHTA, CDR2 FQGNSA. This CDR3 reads CASSTLLEFTQYF. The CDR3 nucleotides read TGTGCCAGCAGCACGTTACTGGAATTTACGCAGTATTTT. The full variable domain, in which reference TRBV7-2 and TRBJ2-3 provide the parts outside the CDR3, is GAGVSQSPSNKVTEKGKDVELRCDPISGHTALYWYRQSLGQGLEFLIYFQGNSAPDKSGLPSDRFSAERTGGSVSTLTIQRTQQEDSAVYLCASSTLLEFTQYFGPGTRLTVL.

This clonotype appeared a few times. As DNA, the CDR3 is TGTGCCAGCAAAAAACTGAACACTGAAGCTTTCTTT. Translated, it gives CASKKLNTEAFF. The chain carries TRBV27 and TRBJ1-1; D call uncertain. CDR3 length equals 12 residues. The V end lost 7 bases, the J end lost 0 bases, and 6 bases lay between the germline ends. Germline V CDR1 and CDR2: MNHEY, SMNVEV (reference sequence).